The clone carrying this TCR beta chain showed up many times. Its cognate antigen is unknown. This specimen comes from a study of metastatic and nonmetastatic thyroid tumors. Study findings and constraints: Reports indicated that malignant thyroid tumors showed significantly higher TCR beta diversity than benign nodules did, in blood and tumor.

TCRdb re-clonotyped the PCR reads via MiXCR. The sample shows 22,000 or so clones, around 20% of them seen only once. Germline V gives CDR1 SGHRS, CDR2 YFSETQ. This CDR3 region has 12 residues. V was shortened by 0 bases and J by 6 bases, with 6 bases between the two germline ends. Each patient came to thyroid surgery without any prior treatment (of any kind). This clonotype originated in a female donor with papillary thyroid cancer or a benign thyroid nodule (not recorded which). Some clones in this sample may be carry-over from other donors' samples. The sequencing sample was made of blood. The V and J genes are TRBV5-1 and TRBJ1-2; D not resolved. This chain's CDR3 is CASSLDGNGYTF. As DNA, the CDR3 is TGCGCCAGCAGCTTGGACGGGAATGGCTACACCTTC.